This TCR beta chain was obtained from a study of T cell repertoires in cytomegalovirus infection. Overall study context: The authors used CMV epitopes that were HLA-C-restricted (recently identified) and HLA-B-restricted (well studied).

TCRdb re-called the reads with MiXCR, one entry per CDR3 protein. Among 110,000 to 150,000 distinct CDR3 sequences, more than 25% were seen once, and the ten largest hold around half. General observations from the study: Identification of carriers of CMV plus the relevant HLA was performed using cumulative public TCR beta family frequency.

This clonotype was seen only once. Its antigen is currently unknown. The V gene lost 1 base and the J gene lost 2 bases, with 13 bases spanning the gap. Germline assignment: CDR1 SGDLS and CDR2 YYNGEE. The CDR3 contains 15 residues. The sample was CD8+ T cells from cultured PBMCs, taken from culture after CMV antigen stimulation. The TCR originated in a human donor in good health (CMV status not recorded). Some clones in this sample may be carry-over from other donors' samples. The V and J genes are TRBV9 and TRBJ2-7; the D gene could be TRBD1 or TRBD2 (5 bases each). CDR3 DNA: TGTGCCAGCAGCGTACTCCGGGACCCCACCTACGAGCAGTACTTC. It yields the protein CASSVLRDPTYEQYF.